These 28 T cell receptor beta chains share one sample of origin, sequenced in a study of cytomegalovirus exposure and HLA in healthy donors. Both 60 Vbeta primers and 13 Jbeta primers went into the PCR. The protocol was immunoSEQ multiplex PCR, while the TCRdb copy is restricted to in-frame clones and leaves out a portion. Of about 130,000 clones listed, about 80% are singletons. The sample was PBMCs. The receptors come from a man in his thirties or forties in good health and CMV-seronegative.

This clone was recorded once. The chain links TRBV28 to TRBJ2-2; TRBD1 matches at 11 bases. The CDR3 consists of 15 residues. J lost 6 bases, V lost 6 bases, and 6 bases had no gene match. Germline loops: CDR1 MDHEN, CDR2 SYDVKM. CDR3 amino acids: CASRVGQGVPGELFF. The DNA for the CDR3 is TGTGCCAGCAGGGTGGGACAGGGGGTTCCCGGGGAGCTGTTTTTT.

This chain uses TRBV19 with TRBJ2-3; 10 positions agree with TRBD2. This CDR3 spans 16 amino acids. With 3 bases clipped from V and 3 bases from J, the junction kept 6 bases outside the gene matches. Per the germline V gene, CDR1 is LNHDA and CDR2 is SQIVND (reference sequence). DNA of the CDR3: TGTGCCAGTAGTATCGGGGCTAGCGGGAGTACAGATACGCAGTATTTT. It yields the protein CASSIGASGSTDTQYF.

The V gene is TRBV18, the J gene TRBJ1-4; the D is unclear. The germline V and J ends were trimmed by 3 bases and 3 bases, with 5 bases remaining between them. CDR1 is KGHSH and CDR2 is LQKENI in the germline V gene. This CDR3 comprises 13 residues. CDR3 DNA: TGTGCCAGCTCACCGAGTGCTAATGAAAAACTGTTTTTT. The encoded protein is CASSPSANEKLFF.

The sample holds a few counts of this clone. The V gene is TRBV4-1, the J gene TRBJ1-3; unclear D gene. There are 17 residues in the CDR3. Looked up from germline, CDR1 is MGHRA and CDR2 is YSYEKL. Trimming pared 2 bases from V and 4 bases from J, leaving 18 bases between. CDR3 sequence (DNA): TGCGCCAGCAGCCAAAATTCCAGCCCCGCGAGGGGAAACACCATATATTTT. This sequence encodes CASSQNSSPARGNTIYF.

CDR3 bases: TGTGCCAGCAGGAGGGGACTAGCGGACAACACCGGGGAGCTGTTTTTT. Translating it yields CASRRGLADNTGELFF. The rearrangement uses TRBV7-2 and TRBJ2-2; TRBD2 matches at 11 bases. Germline lookup yields CDR1 SGHTA and CDR2 FQGNSA. V lost 6 bases, J lost 2 bases, and 5 bases stayed unmatched. The length of the CDR3 is 16 residues.

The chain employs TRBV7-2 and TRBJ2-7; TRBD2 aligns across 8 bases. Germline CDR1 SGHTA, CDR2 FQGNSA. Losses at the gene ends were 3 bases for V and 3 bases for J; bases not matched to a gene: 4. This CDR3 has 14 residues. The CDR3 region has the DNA TGTGCCAGCAGCTTCGGGGGGGGCAGCTACGAGCAGTACTTC. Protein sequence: CASSFGGGSYEQYF.

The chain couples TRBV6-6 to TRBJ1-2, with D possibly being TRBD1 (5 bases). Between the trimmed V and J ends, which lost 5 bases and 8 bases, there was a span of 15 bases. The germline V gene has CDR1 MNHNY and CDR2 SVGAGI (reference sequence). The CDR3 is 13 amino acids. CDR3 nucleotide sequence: TGTGCCAGCAGTCCCGGGGGTTGGATGGGCTACACCTTC. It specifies CASSPGGWMGYTF.

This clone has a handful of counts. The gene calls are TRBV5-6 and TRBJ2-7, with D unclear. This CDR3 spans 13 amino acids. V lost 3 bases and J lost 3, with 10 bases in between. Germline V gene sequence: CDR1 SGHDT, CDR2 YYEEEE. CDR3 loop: CASSWAGLYEQYF. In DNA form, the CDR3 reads TGTGCCAGCAGCTGGGCCGGCCTCTACGAGCAGTACTTC.

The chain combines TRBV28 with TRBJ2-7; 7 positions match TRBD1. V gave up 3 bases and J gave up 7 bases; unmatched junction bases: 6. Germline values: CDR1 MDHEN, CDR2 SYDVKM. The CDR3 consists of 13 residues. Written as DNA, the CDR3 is TGTGCCAGCAGTTTGACAGGGTCGAGGGAGCAGTACTTC. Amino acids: CASSLTGSREQYF.

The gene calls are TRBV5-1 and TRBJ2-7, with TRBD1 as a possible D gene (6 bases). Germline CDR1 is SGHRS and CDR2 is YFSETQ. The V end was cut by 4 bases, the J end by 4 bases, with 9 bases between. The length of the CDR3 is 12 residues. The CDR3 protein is CASSAQGYEQYF. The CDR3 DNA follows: TGCGCCAGCAGCGCACAGGGATACGAGCAGTACTTC.

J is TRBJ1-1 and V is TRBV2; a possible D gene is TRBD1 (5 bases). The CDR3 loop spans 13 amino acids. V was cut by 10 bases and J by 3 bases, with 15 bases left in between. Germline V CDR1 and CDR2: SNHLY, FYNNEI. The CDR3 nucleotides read TGTGCCATGACAGTCGCCCTGGACACTGAAGCTTTCTTT. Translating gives CAMTVALDTEAFF. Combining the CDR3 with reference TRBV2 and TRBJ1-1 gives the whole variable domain EPEVTQTPSHQVTQMGQEVILRCVPISNHLYFYWYRQILGQKVEFLVSFYNNEISEKSEIFDDQFSVERPDGSNFTLKIRSTKLEDSAMYFCAMTVALDTEAFFGQGTRLTVV.

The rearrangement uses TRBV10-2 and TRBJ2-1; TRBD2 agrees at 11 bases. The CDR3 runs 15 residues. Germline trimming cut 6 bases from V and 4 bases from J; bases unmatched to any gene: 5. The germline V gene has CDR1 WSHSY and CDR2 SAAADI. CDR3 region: CASRRLAGLYNEQFF. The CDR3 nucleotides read TGCGCCAGCAGAAGACTAGCGGGACTATACAATGAGCAGTTCTTC.

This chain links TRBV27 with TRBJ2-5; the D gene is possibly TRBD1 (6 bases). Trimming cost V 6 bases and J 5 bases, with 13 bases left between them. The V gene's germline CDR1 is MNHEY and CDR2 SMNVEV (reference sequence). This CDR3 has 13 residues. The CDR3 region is CASRTQGGETQYF. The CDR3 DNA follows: TGTGCCAGCAGGACACAGGGTGGCGAGACCCAGTACTTC.

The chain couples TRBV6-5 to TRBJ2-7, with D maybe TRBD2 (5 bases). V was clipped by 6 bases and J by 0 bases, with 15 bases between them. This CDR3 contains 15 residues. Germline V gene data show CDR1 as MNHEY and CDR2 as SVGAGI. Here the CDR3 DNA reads TGTGCCAGCAGGCCCGGACTGGGGAGCTCCTACGAGCAGTACTTC. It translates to CASRPGLGSSYEQYF.

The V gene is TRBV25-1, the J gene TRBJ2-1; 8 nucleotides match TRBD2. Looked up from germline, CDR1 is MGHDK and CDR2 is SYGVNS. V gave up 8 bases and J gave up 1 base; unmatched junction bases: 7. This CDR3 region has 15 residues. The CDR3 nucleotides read TGTGCCAGCGGGATAGCGGGGCAATCCTACAATGAGCAGTTCTTC. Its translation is CASGIAGQSYNEQFF.

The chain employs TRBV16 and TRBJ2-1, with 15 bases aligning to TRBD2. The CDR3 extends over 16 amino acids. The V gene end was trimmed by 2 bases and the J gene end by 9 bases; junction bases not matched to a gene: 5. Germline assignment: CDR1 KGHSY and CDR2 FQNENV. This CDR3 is CASSQGGLAGGVEQFF. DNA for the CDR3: TGTGCCAGCAGCCAAGGGGGACTAGCGGGAGGTGTTGAGCAGTTCTTC.

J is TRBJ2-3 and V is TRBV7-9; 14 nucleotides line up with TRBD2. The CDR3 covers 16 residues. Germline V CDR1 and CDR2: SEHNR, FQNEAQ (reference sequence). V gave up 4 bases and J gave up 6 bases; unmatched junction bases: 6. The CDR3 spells CASSSGTSGGADTQYF. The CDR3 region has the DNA TGTGCCAGCAGCTCGGGGACTAGCGGGGGTGCGGATACGCAGTATTTT.

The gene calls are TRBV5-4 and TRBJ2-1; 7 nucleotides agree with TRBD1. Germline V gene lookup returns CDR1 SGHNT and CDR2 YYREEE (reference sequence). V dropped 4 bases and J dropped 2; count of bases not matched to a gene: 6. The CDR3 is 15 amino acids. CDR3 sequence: CASSTTGEPYNEQFF. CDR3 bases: TGTGCCAGCAGCACTACAGGGGAACCCTACAATGAGCAGTTCTTC.

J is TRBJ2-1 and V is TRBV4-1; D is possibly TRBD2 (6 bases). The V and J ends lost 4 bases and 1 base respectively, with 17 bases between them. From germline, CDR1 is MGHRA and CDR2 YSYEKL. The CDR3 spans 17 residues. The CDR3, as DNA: TGCGCCAGCAGCCTAGTGTCTGTCGGGAGATCCTACAATGAGCAGTTCTTC. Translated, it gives CASSLVSVGRSYNEQFF.

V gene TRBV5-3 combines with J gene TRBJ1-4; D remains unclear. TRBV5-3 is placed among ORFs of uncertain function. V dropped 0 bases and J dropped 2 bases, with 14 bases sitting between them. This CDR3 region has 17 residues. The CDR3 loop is CARSLAGKGATNEKLFF. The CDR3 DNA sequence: TGTGCCAGAAGCTTGGCGGGGAAAGGCGCGACTAATGAAAAACTGTTTTTT.

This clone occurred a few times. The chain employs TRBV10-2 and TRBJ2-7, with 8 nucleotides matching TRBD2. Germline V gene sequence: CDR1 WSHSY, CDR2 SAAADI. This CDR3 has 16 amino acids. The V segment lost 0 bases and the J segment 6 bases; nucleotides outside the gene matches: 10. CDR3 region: CASSESWSTGGGEQYF. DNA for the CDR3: TGCGCCAGCAGTGAGTCTTGGTCGACGGGGGGGGGCGAGCAGTACTTC.

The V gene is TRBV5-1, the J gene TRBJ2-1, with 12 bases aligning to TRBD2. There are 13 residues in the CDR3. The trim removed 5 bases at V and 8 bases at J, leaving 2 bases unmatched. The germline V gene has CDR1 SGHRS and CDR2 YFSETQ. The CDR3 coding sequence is TGCGCCAGCAGGACTAGCGGGAGCTATGAGCAGTTCTTC. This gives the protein CASRTSGSYEQFF.

CDR3 protein: CASSEQGAREQYF. DNA of the CDR3: TGCGCCAGCAGTGAACAGGGGGCTCGCGAGCAGTACTTC. The chain carries TRBV10-1 and TRBJ2-7; 9 nucleotides match TRBD1. Germline CDR1 reads WNHNN; CDR2 reads SYGVQD (reference sequence). The CDR3 extends over 13 amino acids. Trimming took 3 bases from V and 6 from J; bases not matched to a gene: 3.

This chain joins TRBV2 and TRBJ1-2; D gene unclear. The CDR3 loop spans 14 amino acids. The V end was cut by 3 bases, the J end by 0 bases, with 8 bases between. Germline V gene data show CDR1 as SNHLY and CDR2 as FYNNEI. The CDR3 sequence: CASSEYGANYGYTF. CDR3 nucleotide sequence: TGTGCCAGCAGTGAGTACGGGGCTAACTATGGCTACACCTTC.

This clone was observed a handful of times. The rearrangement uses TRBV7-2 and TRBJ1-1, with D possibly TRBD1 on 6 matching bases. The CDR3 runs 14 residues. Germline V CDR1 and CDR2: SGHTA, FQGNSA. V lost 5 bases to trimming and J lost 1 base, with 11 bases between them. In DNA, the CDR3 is TGTGCCAGCAGCCAGCCGGGACAGAACACTGAAGCTTTCTTT. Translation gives CASSQPGQNTEAFF.

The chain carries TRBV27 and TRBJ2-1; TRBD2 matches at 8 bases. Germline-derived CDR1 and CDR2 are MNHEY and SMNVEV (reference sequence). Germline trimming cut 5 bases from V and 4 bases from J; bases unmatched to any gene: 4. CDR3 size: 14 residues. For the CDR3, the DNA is TGTGCCAGCAGTACGGCGGGAGGATACAATGAGCAGTTCTTC. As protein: CASSTAGGYNEQFF.

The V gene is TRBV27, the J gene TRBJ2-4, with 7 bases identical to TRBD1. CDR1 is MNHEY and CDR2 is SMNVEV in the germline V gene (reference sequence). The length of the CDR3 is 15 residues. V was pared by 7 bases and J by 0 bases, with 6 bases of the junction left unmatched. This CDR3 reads CASTDRALAKNIQYF. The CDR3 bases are TGTGCCAGCACTGACAGGGCACTAGCCAAAAACATTCAGTACTTC.

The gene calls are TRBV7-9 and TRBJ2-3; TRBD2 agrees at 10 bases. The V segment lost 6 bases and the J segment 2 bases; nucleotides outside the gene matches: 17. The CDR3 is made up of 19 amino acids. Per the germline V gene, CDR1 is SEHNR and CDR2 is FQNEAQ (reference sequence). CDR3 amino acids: CASSSIPGTSDRVTDTQYF. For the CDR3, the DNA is TGTGCCAGCAGTTCCATCCCCGGGACTAGCGATCGGGTCACAGATACGCAGTATTTT.